These 8 T cell receptor beta chains were all obtained from the same sample, sequenced in a study of blood T cell repertoires in COVID-19. Sequencing was performed with immunoSEQ multiplex PCR; in TCRdb, only in-frame clones are kept and a portion is missing. This sample has more than 400,000 clones, with approximately 83% found just once. Material for sequencing was peripheral blood. The receptor source for this set is a human donor in a cohort sampled during active COVID-19.

The gene calls are TRBV2 and TRBJ2-7, with 11 positions matching TRBD1. The CDR3 extends over 16 amino acids. CDR1 and CDR2 (germline): SNHLY, FYNNEI. With V trimmed by 7 bases and J by 3 bases, 11 bases remained unmatched. In DNA, the CDR3 is TGTGCCAGCAACGGACAGGGGGCTACAGATTTCTACGAGCAGTACTTC. Residues: CASNGQGATDFYEQYF.

This clone was detected many times. DNA of the CDR3: TGCAGTGCTAGCGAGGAGAATGAGCAGTTCTTC. It yields the protein CSASEENEQFF. V and J are TRBV20-1 and TRBJ2-1; D remains unclear. With 3 bases removed from V and 7 bases from J, the gap between germline ends came to 7 bases. This CDR3 region has 11 residues. Germline V gives CDR1 DFQATT, CDR2 SNEGSKA (reference sequence).

The V gene is TRBV6-6, the J gene TRBJ1-2, with a weak D call TRBD1 (6 bases). CDR1 is MNHNY and CDR2 is SVGAGI in the germline V gene (reference sequence). The CDR3 has 15 amino acids. V lost 4 bases, J lost 2 bases, and 14 bases lay in between. This CDR3 reads CASSSYETGNYGYTF. CDR3 DNA: TGTGCCAGCAGTTCGTATGAGACAGGAAACTATGGCTACACCTTC.

The V call is TRBV6-5, the J call TRBJ1-1; D uncertain. In germline, CDR1 is MNHEY, CDR2 SVGAGI. The V and J ends lost 4 bases and 2 bases respectively, with 17 bases between them. This CDR3 comprises 16 residues. Here the CDR3 reads CASSSRMTTTNTEAFF. CDR3 DNA: TGTGCCAGCAGTTCACGAATGACAACCACAAACACTGAAGCTTTCTTT.

This chain uses TRBV18 with TRBJ1-1; the D gene is possibly TRBD1 (6 bases). V was trimmed by 3 bases and J by 4 bases, leaving 12 bases between them. CDR3 length: 14 residues. Germline CDR1 and CDR2: KGHSH and LQKENI. The CDR3 loop reads CASSPRARGTEAFF. The CDR3 DNA is TGTGCCAGCTCACCGAGGGCCAGGGGCACTGAAGCTTTCTTT.

This chain links TRBV24-1 with TRBJ2-3; weak D call: TRBD2 (5 bases). V was cut by 1 base and J by 0 bases, with 10 bases left in between. The germline CDR1 and CDR2 sequences are KGHDR and SFDVKD. This CDR3 region has 16 residues. The CDR3 protein is CATSDLSGASTDTQYF. The CDR3 DNA reads TGTGCCACCAGTGATTTAAGCGGAGCTAGCACAGATACGCAGTATTTT.

V and J are TRBV5-6 and TRBJ2-1; TRBD2 agrees at 8 bases. The CDR3 sequence is 15 residues long. V was clipped by 4 bases and J by 5 bases; unmatched bases: 8. The germline V gene has CDR1 SGHDT and CDR2 YYEEEE. In DNA form, the CDR3 reads TGTGCCAGCAGCAAACTTAGCGGGGAAAACAATGAGCAGTTCTTC. Its translation is CASSKLSGENNEQFF.

J is TRBJ2-1 and V is TRBV19; 9 positions agree with TRBD1. V gave up 6 bases and J gave up 7 bases; unmatched junction bases: 10. This CDR3 contains 15 residues. Germline-derived CDR1 and CDR2 are LNHDA and SQIVND (reference sequence). The CDR3 loop reads CASSGNRGRGNEQFF. The CDR3 DNA reads TGTGCCAGTAGCGGGAACAGGGGGCGCGGGAATGAGCAGTTCTTC.